Following are 20 T cell receptor beta chains from one sample sequenced in a study of T cells in Graves' hyperthyroidism and ophthalmopathy. From RNA transcripts, TCR beta CDR3 regions were amplified. First-round RT-PCR of the TCR CDR3 relied on the HTBI primer set. MiXCR, run by TCRdb on the multiplex PCR reads, gives a single entry per CDR3 protein. This repertoire shows about 700,000 distinct CDR3 sequences, 12% to 15% found once; its top ten account for around 9.6%. The sequenced sample was blood. The receptors shown here come from a woman aged 18-29 years with Graves' hyperthyroidism.

Note on this clonotype: With a much larger clone just one base away, this may be a read error. The gene calls are TRBV7-9 and TRBJ2-7, with TRBD2 as a possible D gene (5 bases). The CDR3 is 12 amino acids. CDR1 and CDR2 from the germline V gene are SEHNR and FQNEAQ (reference sequence). CDR3 sequence: CASSSTDYVQYF. The DNA for the CDR3 is TGTGCCAGCAGCTCGACCGACTACGTGCAGTACTTC.

V and J are TRBV28 and TRBJ1-2; 7 bases match TRBD1. The CDR3 loop spans 15 amino acids. The germline CDR1 and CDR2 sequences are MDHEN and SYDVKM. With V trimmed by 5 bases and J by 2 bases, 8 bases remained unmatched. CDR3 region: CASSPLSTGNYGYTF. The CDR3 coding sequence is TGTGCCAGCAGTCCCCTATCGACAGGGAACTATGGCTACACCTTC.

This clonotype has at least ten counts. The gene calls are TRBV20-1 and TRBJ2-5, with a weak D call TRBD1 (6 bases). V lost 5 bases and J 5 bases, leaving 15 bases between the germline ends. The CDR3 has 13 residues. In germline, CDR1 is DFQATT, CDR2 SNEGSKA (reference sequence). This CDR3 is CSAHYRVGETQYF. CDR3 in DNA: TGCAGTGCTCATTACAGGGTTGGTGAGACCCAGTACTTC.

This clonotype showed up just a few times. This chain uses TRBV2 with TRBJ2-2; 7 nucleotides line up with TRBD2. The CDR3 contains 15 residues. Looked up from germline, CDR1 is SNHLY and CDR2 is FYNNEI. V trimming: 6 bases; J trimming: 2 bases; junction bases outside the gene matches: 6. The DNA for the CDR3 is TGTGCCAGCAGACAACGGGAGGCCAACACCGGGGAGCTGTTTTTT. Its translation is CASRQREANTGELFF.

This clonotype was seen at least ten times. The chain combines TRBV11-2 with TRBJ2-1; D is ambiguous. V was trimmed by 3 bases and J by 1 base, leaving 16 bases between them. There are 17 residues in the CDR3. Germline CDR1 is SGHAT and CDR2 is FQNNGV. As DNA, the CDR3 is TGTGCCAGCAGCTTGGGTCAAGGTACGCCTTCCTACAATGAGCAGTTCTTC. Its protein is CASSLGQGTPSYNEQFF.

This clonotype was seen many times. The chain recombines TRBV18 with TRBJ2-1; TRBD2 is a possible D gene (5 bases). Germline CDR1 reads KGHSH; CDR2 reads LQKENI. This CDR3 is 14 amino acids long. V shed 3 bases and J shed 8 bases, with 14 bases lying between them. DNA for the CDR3: TGTGCCAGCTCACCCCTTCTAGGAGCGGATGAGCAGTTCTTC. This gives the protein CASSPLLGADEQFF.

Only a few counts were recorded for this clonotype. J is TRBJ1-1 and V is TRBV27; D remains unclear. Trimming cost V 1 base and J 4 bases, with 10 bases left between them. The CDR3 contains 14 residues. Per germline, CDR1 MNHEY and CDR2 SMNVEV (reference sequence). In DNA form, the CDR3 reads TGTGCCAGCAGTTTATACCCCCCGGGCACTGAAGCTTTCTTT. This codes for CASSLYPPGTEAFF.

This clonotype was counted ten times or more. The chain joins TRBV20-1 to TRBJ2-7; D not resolved. Trimming left V 3 bases short and J 1 base short, with 7 bases between. This CDR3 region has 12 residues. Germline V CDR1 and CDR2: DFQATT, SNEGSKA (reference sequence). The CDR3 here is CSASPKSYEQYF. CDR3 sequence (DNA): TGCAGTGCTAGCCCGAAGTCCTACGAGCAGTACTTC.

This chain links TRBV12-3 or TRBV12-4 with TRBJ2-3; TRBD1 agrees at 7 bases. J was trimmed by 5 bases and V by 4 bases; bases with no gene match: 6. The CDR3 has 14 amino acids. The CDR3 here is CASSSGNRGDTQYF. The DNA for the CDR3 is TGTGCCAGCAGTTCCGGGAACAGGGGAGATACGCAGTATTTT.

This clonotype showed up just a few times. This chain links TRBV4-2 with TRBJ2-7; 8 bases agree with TRBD2. CDR3 length equals 15 residues. With V trimmed by 1 base and J by 3 bases, 5 bases remained unmatched. The germline V gene encodes CDR1 LGHNA and CDR2 YNFKEQ. This CDR3 is CASSQGRTSSYEQYF. In DNA form, the CDR3 reads TGTGCCAGCAGCCAAGGAAGGACTAGCAGCTACGAGCAGTACTTC.

As to this clonotype: Germline is not matched at one junction end, which may reflect a read error. The chain links TRBV29-1 to TRBJ2-5, with a weak D call TRBD2 (5 bases). From germline, CDR1 is SQVTM and CDR2 ANQGSEA. This CDR3 comprises 13 residues. The CDR3 is CSAEIASIETQYF. CDR3 nucleotides: TGCAGCGCTGAAATTGCTAGCATAGAGACCCAGTACTTC. Complete variable domain (other parts from reference TRBV29-1 and TRBJ2-5): SAVISQKPSRDICQRGTSLTIQCQVDSQVTMMFWYRQQPGQSLTLIATANQGSEATYESGFVIDKFPISRPNLTFSTLTVSNMSPEDSSIYLCSAEIASIETQYFGPGTRLLVL.

This clonotype was found many times. This sequence joins TRBV30 and TRBJ1-5, with 7 bases lining up with TRBD1. This CDR3 has 14 residues. Germline V gene lookup returns CDR1 GTSNPN and CDR2 SVGIG (reference sequence). V lost 5 bases and J lost 1; bases outside the gene matches: 5. The CDR3 here is CAWGTTGSNQPQHF. For the CDR3, the DNA is TGTGCCTGGGGGACGACAGGGAGCAATCAGCCCCAGCATTTT.

With regard to this clonotype: This may be a read error, as it is one base from a much larger clone. V usage is TRBV4-1 and J usage is TRBJ2-1, with 11 bases that match TRBD2. Judging by the DNA end, TRBJ2-7 fits better; the J call may be wrong. The germline CDR1 and CDR2 sequences are MGHRA and YSYEKL. The CDR3 totals 15 residues. CDR3 sequence reads: CASSRAGTSGNEQYF. The DNA for the CDR3 is TGCGCCAGCAGCCGCGCCGGGACTAGCGGCAATGAGCAGTACTTC.

The sample holds many counts of this clonotype. The chain carries TRBV10-1 and TRBJ2-3; D might be TRBD2 (5 bases). Germline V gene data show CDR1 as WNHNN and CDR2 as SYGVQD (reference sequence). This CDR3 region has 11 residues. V lost 7 bases to trimming and J lost 5 bases, with 7 bases between them. CDR3 amino acids: CASKSGDTQYF. The CDR3 region has the DNA TGCGCCAGCAAGAGCGGAGATACGCAGTATTTT.

The chain employs TRBV19 and TRBJ2-7; D is unresolved. Germline CDR1 is LNHDA and CDR2 is SQIVND (reference sequence). Trimming removed 1 base at V and 3 bases at J, with 10 bases between. CDR3 length equals 14 residues. In DNA form, the CDR3 reads TGTGCCAGTAGTATAGTTGACGGAGACTACGAGCAGTACTTC. This translates into CASSIVDGDYEQYF.

This chain connects TRBV28 to TRBJ2-2, with 7 bases aligning to TRBD2. In germline, CDR1 is MDHEN, CDR2 SYDVKM. The CDR3 is made up of 17 amino acids. The V and J ends lost 3 bases and 7 bases, in that order; junction bases with no gene match: 14. CDR3 sequence reads: CASSLTGSQGGSGELFF. CDR3 coding DNA: TGTGCCAGCAGTTTGACGGGGTCCCAAGGCGGGAGCGGGGAGCTGTTTTTT.

The chain carries TRBV13 and TRBJ1-5, with TRBD1 as a possible D gene (5 bases). V was cut by 2 bases and J by 2 bases, with 7 bases left in between. This CDR3 has 14 amino acids. Germline CDR1 reads PRHDT; CDR2 reads FYEKMQ (reference sequence). The CDR3 DNA reads TGTGCCAGCAGCTTAAGGGACGGCAATCAGCCCCAGCATTTT. Translating it yields CASSLRDGNQPQHF.

The chain recombines TRBV28 with TRBJ1-2, with D hard to call. Trimming removed 2 bases from V and 6 bases from J, with 13 bases in between. The length of the CDR3 is 14 residues. Germline lookup yields CDR1 MDHEN and CDR2 SYDVKM. The DNA of the CDR3 is TGTGCCAGCAGTTTACCGGCGGGGATCAATGGCTACACCTTC. Its protein is CASSLPAGINGYTF.

This clonotype showed up many times. The rearrangement uses TRBV12-3 or TRBV12-4 and TRBJ2-3; no clear D. The length of the CDR3 is 13 residues. V lost 6 bases and J 3 bases, leaving 10 bases between the germline ends. CDR3 amino acids: CASSPYATDTQYF. CDR3 DNA: TGTGCCAGCAGCCCCTACGCGACAGATACGCAGTATTTT.

This clonotype was counted at least ten times. The rearrangement joins TRBV20-1 to TRBJ1-2; TRBD1 aligns across 9 bases. With V trimmed by 0 bases and J by 6 bases, 5 bases remained unmatched. Germline V CDR1 and CDR2: DFQATT, SNEGSKA (reference sequence). The CDR3 totals 14 residues. The chain's CDR3 is CSARDPGQGDGYTF. In nucleotides, the CDR3 is TGCAGTGCTAGAGACCCGGGACAGGGTGATGGCTACACCTTC.